The rows below give T cell receptor beta chains drawn from one sample of a study of sequential checkpoint blockade in melanoma. The repertoire was sequenced with immunoSEQ multiplex PCR; TCRdb's copy has only in-frame clones and lacks some. The sample consists of 5,000 or so clones, 15% to 20% of them appearing once. The material sequenced was tumor tissue (inferred from file names), taken from a patient given nivolumab and ipilimumab in sequence. These receptors originate from a human donor with melanoma. The CDR3 runs from the conserved cysteine through the conserved F or W. D genes are given only for firm matches. Clone size, where shown, is once, few, many, or a class for clones that have expanded.

CDR3 protein	CDR3 DNA	D gene	V gene	J gene	clone size
CASSLAARKYEQFF	TGTGCCAGCAGCCTCGCCGCGCGCAAATATGAGCAGTTCTTC	NA	TRBV14	TRBJ2-1	NA
CASSPGQLGYTF	TGTGCCAGCAGTCCGGGACAGCTGGGCTACACCTTC	TRBD1	TRBV28	TRBJ1-2	few
CASRDSGGVYNEQFF	TGCGCCAGCAGAGATTCGGGGGGGGTCTACAATGAGCAGTTCTTC	TRBD2	TRBV5-1	TRBJ2-1	once
CASSPGTTKGSEAFF	TGTGCCAGCAGCCCCGGGACCACAAAAGGCTCTGAAGCTTTCTTT	NA	TRBV7-7	TRBJ1-1	few
CAWENLYGYTF	TGTGCCTGGGAGAACCTCTATGGCTACACCTTC	NA	TRBV30	TRBJ1-2	few
CASSPGSNYGYTF	TGTGCCAGCAGTCCCGGTTCCAACTATGGCTACACCTTC	NA	TRBV6-8	TRBJ1-2	medium-sized
CASSLPQYTTPFSYNEQFF	TGCGCCAGCAGCTTGCCCCAATACACCACCCCTTTCTCCTACAATGAGCAGTTCTTC	NA	TRBV5-1	TRBJ2-1	NA
CASSSPSDRVGYTF	TGTGCCAGCAGCTCCCCATCCGACAGGGTTGGCTACACCTTC	TRBD1	TRBV11-3	TRBJ1-2	many
CASSPHQGMNTEAFF	TGTGCCAGCAGCCCCCACCAGGGCATGAACACTGAAGCTTTCTTT	NA	TRBV7-7	TRBJ1-1	NA
CASTGGGSGTGELFF	TGTGCCAGCACGGGGGGGGGTTCGGGCACCGGGGAGCTGTTTTTT	TRBD2	TRBV6-8	TRBJ2-2	medium-sized
CASSVGLVAIYEQYF	TGTGCCAGCAGCGTAGGACTAGTTGCTATCTACGAGCAGTACTTC	NA	TRBV9	TRBJ2-7	many
CASSQDNLGSNSPLHF	TGCGCCAGCAGCCAGGACAACCTCGGGAGCAATTCACCCCTCCACTTT	NA	TRBV5-1	TRBJ1-6	NA
CAWSVGRDQPQHF	TGTGCCTGGAGTGTAGGCCGGGACCAGCCCCAGCATTTT	NA	TRBV30	TRBJ1-5	NA
CASRADSQPQHF	TGTGCCAGCAGGGCCGACAGTCAGCCCCAGCATTTT	NA	TRBV9	TRBJ1-5	few
CASSLGPESSYEQYF	TGTGCCAGCAGCTTAGGTCCAGAGAGCTCCTACGAGCAGTACTTC	NA	TRBV11-3	TRBJ2-7	large
CASSPGLAGGPDNEQFF	TGCGCCAGCAGCCCAGGACTAGCGGGGGGGCCGGACAATGAGCAGTTCTTC	NA	TRBV1	TRBJ2-1	few
CASSLRPRGGYTF	TGTGCCAGCAGTTTAAGACCGAGGGGAGGCTACACCTTC	NA	TRBV28	TRBJ1-2	medium-sized
CASSFIPGQGVYEQYF	TGTGCCAGCAGCTTTATTCCGGGACAGGGGGTGTACGAGCAGTACTTC	TRBD1	TRBV9	TRBJ2-7	many
CASSLRGFGAPDTQYF	TGTGCCAGCAGTTTACGGGGATTCGGAGCCCCAGATACGCAGTATTTT	NA	TRBV28	TRBJ2-3	few
CASSLGLASYNEQFF	TGTGCCAGCAGCTTAGGACTAGCATCCTACAATGAGCAGTTCTTC	TRBD2	TRBV11-3	TRBJ2-1	many
CASSDTGGTGNTIYF	TGTGCCAGCAGCGATACAGGGGGGACAGGAAACACCATATATTTT	TRBD1	TRBV11-3	TRBJ1-3	many
CASGRGTASPLHF	TGTGCCAGCGGGCGAGGGACAGCCTCACCCCTCCACTTT	TRBD1	TRBV6-8	TRBJ1-6	NA
CASSEGLGKAYEQYF	TGTGCCAGCAGCGAGGGATTGGGAAAGGCGTACGAGCAGTACTTC	NA	TRBV9	TRBJ2-7	many
CASSMGRDQPQHF	TGTGCCAGTAGCATGGGGAGGGATCAGCCCCAGCATTTT	NA	TRBV19	TRBJ1-5	NA
CASSITGIYGYTF	TGTGCCAGTAGTATTACGGGGATCTATGGCTACACCTTC	NA	TRBV19	TRBJ1-2	NA
CASSDILSTEAFF	TGTGCCAGCAGTGACATATTATCCACTGAAGCTTTCTTT	NA	TRBV2	TRBJ1-1	few
CASSQGLGRRTDEAFF	TGTGCCAGCAGCCAAGGCCTTGGTAGGAGAACGGATGAAGCTTTCTTT	NA	TRBV7-7	TRBJ1-1	many
CASSYSEGESVETQYF	TGTGCCAGCAGTTACTCGGAGGGGGAATCGGTAGAGACCCAGTACTTC	NA	TRBV6-8	TRBJ2-5	large
CASSRDSNQPQHF	TGTGCCAGCAGCCGGGACAGCAATCAGCCCCAGCATTTT	NA	TRBV14	TRBJ1-5	few
CASSLDRLSGYNYGYTF	TGTGCCAGCAGCTTAGACCGATTGTCAGGGTATAACTATGGCTACACCTTC	NA	TRBV11-3	TRBJ1-2	few
CVIRIPLRSLSQKGYTF	TGTGTTATACGGATCCCCCTTAGGTCTCTCTCCCAAAAAGGCTACACCTTC	NA	TRBV30	TRBJ1-2	NA
CASRVQGSGTGELFF	TGTGCCAGCAGGGTCCAGGGATCCGGCACCGGGGAGCTGTTTTTT	NA	TRBV6-8	TRBJ2-2	NA
CASSPRLTNEKLFF	TGTGCCAGCAGCCCGCGGTTAACTAATGAAAAACTGTTTTTT	NA	TRBV11-3	TRBJ1-4	few
CASSSPGTGNEKLFF	TGTGCCAGCAGTTCCCCCGGGACAGGGAATGAAAAACTGTTTTTT	TRBD1	TRBV28	TRBJ1-4	NA
CASTSQFYEQYF	TGTGCCAGCACCTCCCAGTTCTACGAGCAGTACTTC	NA	TRBV12-5	TRBJ2-7	many
CASSWTSGGHEQYF	TGTGCCAGTAGTTGGACTAGCGGGGGTCACGAGCAGTACTTC	TRBD2	TRBV19	TRBJ2-7	NA
CASTPEQGVWTGELFF	TGTGCCAGCACCCCGGAACAGGGGGTGTGGACCGGGGAGCTGTTTTTT	TRBD1	TRBV6-8	TRBJ2-2	few
CASSPRTVWGSPLHF	TGTGCCAGCAGTCCCCGGACTGTTTGGGGTTCACCCCTCCACTTT	NA	TRBV28	TRBJ1-6	NA
CASIKRGGTGHGYTF	TGTGCCAGCATCAAACGAGGGGGGACAGGGCATGGCTACACCTTC	TRBD1	TRBV11-3	TRBJ1-2	many
CASSRGTSSGNTIYF	TGTGCCAGCTCAAGGGGAACATCTTCTGGAAACACCATATATTTT	NA	TRBV28	TRBJ1-3	few
CASSFGQNTGELFF	TGTGCCAGCAGCTTTGGACAGAACACCGGGGAGCTGTTTTTT	NA	TRBV11-3	TRBJ2-2	few
CASSFLQSTDTEAFF	TGTGCCAGCAGTTTTCTTCAGTCCACTGACACTGAAGCTTTCTTT	NA	TRBV28	TRBJ1-1	NA
CAWTDGQVGTQYF	TGTGCCTGGACCGACGGGCAGGTGGGGACCCAGTACTTC	NA	TRBV30	TRBJ2-5	many
CASSSGQINQPQHF	TGTGCCAGCAGCTCTGGACAGATCAATCAGCCCCAGCATTTT	NA	TRBV11-3	TRBJ1-5	many